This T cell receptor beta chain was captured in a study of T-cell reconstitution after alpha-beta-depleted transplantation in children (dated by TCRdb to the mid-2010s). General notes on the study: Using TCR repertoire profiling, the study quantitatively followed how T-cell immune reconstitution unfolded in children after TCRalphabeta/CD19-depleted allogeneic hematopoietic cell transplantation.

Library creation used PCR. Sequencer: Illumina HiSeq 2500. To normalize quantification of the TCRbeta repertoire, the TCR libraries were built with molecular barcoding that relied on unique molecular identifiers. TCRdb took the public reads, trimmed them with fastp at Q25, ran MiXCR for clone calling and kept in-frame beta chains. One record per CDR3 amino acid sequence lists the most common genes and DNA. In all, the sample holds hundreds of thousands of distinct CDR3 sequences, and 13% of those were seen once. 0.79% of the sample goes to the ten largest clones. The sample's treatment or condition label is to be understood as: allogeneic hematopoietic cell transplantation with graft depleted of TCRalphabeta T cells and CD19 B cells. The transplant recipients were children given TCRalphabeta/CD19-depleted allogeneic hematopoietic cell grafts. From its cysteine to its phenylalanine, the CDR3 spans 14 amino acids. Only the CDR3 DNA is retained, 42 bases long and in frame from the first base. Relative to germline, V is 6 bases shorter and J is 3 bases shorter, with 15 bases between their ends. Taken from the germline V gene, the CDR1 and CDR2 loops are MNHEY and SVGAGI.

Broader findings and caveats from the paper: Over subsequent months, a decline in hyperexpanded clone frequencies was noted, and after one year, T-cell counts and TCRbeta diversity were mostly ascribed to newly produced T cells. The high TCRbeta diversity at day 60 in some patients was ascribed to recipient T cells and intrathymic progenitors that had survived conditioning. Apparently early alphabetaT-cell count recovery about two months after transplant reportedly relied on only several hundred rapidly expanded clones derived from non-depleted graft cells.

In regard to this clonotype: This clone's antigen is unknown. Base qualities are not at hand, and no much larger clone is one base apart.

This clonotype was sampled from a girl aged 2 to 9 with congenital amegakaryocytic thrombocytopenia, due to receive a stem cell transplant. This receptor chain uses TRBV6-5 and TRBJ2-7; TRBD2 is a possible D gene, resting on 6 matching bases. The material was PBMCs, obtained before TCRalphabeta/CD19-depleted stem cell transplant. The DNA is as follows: TGTGCCAGCAGCTACCGCCCAGCGGGCTACGAGCAGTACTTC. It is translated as CASSYRPAGYEQYF.